This is a list of T cell receptor beta chains from one sample in a study of vaccination and CD4 T cells after COVID-19. MiXCR, run by TCRdb on the PCR reads, gives a single entry per CDR3 protein. The sample consists of about 12,000 distinct CDR3 sequences, approximately 59% of them appearing once. Their cognate antigens are unknown. Material for sequencing was CD4+ T cells from blood, cultured in vitro. The origin of the receptors is a human donor who had recovered from COVID-19. CDR3s include the opening cysteine and the closing phenylalanine or tryptophan. Each record gives: D gene, clone size, J gene, V gene, CDR3 protein, CDR3 DNA. D genes are given only for firm matches. Not all rows give a size; the values are once, few, many and, for expanded clones, a class.

d_gene: NA
abundance: NA
j_gene: TRBJ2-2
v_gene: TRBV2
CDR3aa: CASSPLDPTGELFF
CDR3nt: TGTGCCAGCAGTCCTTTGGACCCGACCGGGGAGCTGTTTTTT

d_gene: NA
abundance: NA
j_gene: TRBJ2-1
v_gene: TRBV25-1
CDR3aa: CASMTSYNEQFF
CDR3nt: TGTGCCAGCATGACTAGTTACAATGAGCAGTTCTTC

d_gene: NA
abundance: NA
j_gene: TRBJ2-7
v_gene: TRBV20-1
CDR3aa: CSARVTGTEKQYF
CDR3nt: TGCAGTGCTAGAGTGACCGGGACGGAGAAACAGTACTTC

d_gene: TRBD1
abundance: NA
j_gene: TRBJ2-7
v_gene: TRBV10-3
CDR3aa: CAISDQGAYEQYF
CDR3nt: TGTGCCATCAGCGATCAGGGGGCCTACGAGCAGTACTTC

d_gene: NA
abundance: NA
j_gene: TRBJ2-3
v_gene: TRBV5-4
CDR3aa: CASSLASRLDTQYF
CDR3nt: TGTGCCAGCAGCTTGGCCTCTAGGTTAGATACGCAGTATTTT

d_gene: NA
abundance: NA
j_gene: TRBJ1-3
v_gene: TRBV28
CDR3aa: CASSFSPGGVSGNTIYF
CDR3nt: TGTGCCAGCAGTTTCTCCCCTGGGGGGGTCTCAGGAAACACCATATATTTT

d_gene: TRBD1
abundance: medium-sized
j_gene: TRBJ1-1
v_gene: TRBV29-1
CDR3aa: CSAPRGQGFGGAEAFF
CDR3nt: TGCAGCGCCCCGAGGGGACAGGGTTTTGGAGGGGCTGAAGCTTTCTTT

d_gene: NA
abundance: NA
j_gene: TRBJ1-2
v_gene: TRBV4-1
CDR3aa: CASSLPPGTGENGYTF
CDR3nt: TGCGCCAGCAGCCTTCCTCCAGGGACGGGGGAAAATGGCTACACCTTC

d_gene: TRBD1
abundance: few
j_gene: TRBJ1-1
v_gene: TRBV28
CDR3aa: CASRSGQGGKTEAFF
CDR3nt: TGTGCCAGCAGATCCGGACAGGGAGGGAAAACTGAAGCTTTCTTT

d_gene: TRBD1
abundance: once
j_gene: TRBJ1-1
v_gene: TRBV6-5
CDR3aa: CASSSQGEAFF
CDR3nt: TGTGCCAGCAGTTCACAGGGGGAAGCTTTCTTT

d_gene: NA
abundance: NA
j_gene: TRBJ2-2
v_gene: TRBV6-2/TRBV6-3
CDR3aa: CATKEAQRANTGELFF
CDR3nt: TGTGCCACTAAGGAGGCCCAGCGGGCGAACACCGGGGAGCTGTTTTTT

d_gene: NA
abundance: NA
j_gene: TRBJ1-6
v_gene: TRBV20-1
CDR3aa: CSCRTDYNSPLHF
CDR3nt: TGCAGTTGCCGGACAGACTATAATTCACCCCTCCACTTT

d_gene: NA
abundance: NA
j_gene: TRBJ1-1
v_gene: TRBV5-6
CDR3aa: CASSRQDYGNTEAFF
CDR3nt: TGTGCCAGCAGCCGACAGGACTACGGGAACACTGAAGCTTTCTTT

d_gene: TRBD1
abundance: NA
j_gene: TRBJ2-1
v_gene: TRBV2
CDR3aa: CASRNPGTDYNEQFF
CDR3nt: TGTGCCAGCAGGAACCCCGGGACAGACTACAATGAGCAGTTCTTC

d_gene: TRBD1
abundance: NA
j_gene: TRBJ1-6
v_gene: TRBV14
CDR3aa: CASSSLTGGNSPLHF
CDR3nt: TGTGCCAGCAGCTCACTAACAGGGGGCAATTCACCCCTCCACTTT

d_gene: TRBD1
abundance: NA
j_gene: TRBJ2-5
v_gene: TRBV24-1
CDR3aa: CATRGTVQETQYF
CDR3nt: TGTGCCACCAGGGGGACAGTCCAAGAGACCCAGTACTTC

d_gene: NA
abundance: NA
j_gene: TRBJ2-7
v_gene: TRBV10-1
CDR3aa: CASSTSSYEQYF
CDR3nt: TGCGCCAGTTCGACTAGTTCCTACGAGCAGTACTTC

d_gene: NA
abundance: NA
j_gene: TRBJ2-7
v_gene: TRBV19
CDR3aa: CASSIGGSVYEQYF
CDR3nt: TGTGCCAGTAGTATAGGCGGATCCGTCTACGAGCAGTACTTC

d_gene: TRBD2
abundance: few
j_gene: TRBJ2-2
v_gene: TRBV2
CDR3aa: CASSRGLAEGGGELFF
CDR3nt: TGTGCCAGCAGTAGGGGACTAGCGGAAGGCGGCGGGGAGCTGTTTTTT

d_gene: TRBD1
abundance: NA
j_gene: TRBJ1-1
v_gene: TRBV18
CDR3aa: CASSPGTGNEAFF
CDR3nt: TGTGCCAGCTCACCTGGGACAGGCAATGAAGCTTTCTTT